The subject of this entry is one T cell receptor beta chain. The V end was cut by 5 bases, the J end by 4 bases, with 15 bases between. The CDR3 is 15 amino acids. Germline V gives CDR1 SGHTA, CDR2 FQGNSA. The sample comes from a study of T cells in Graves' hyperthyroidism and ophthalmopathy. Study context: Prior to any treatment, at the point of initial diagnosis, peripheral blood was collected.

The cohort's ophthalmopathy patients, a group with duration under 3 months, had a Clinical Activity Score of at least 3 and a NOSPECS grade of at least 4. Uncontrolled infection, other autoimmune disease, pregnancy and lactation each barred patients from inclusion. RNA transcripts provided the source from which TCR beta CDR3 regions were amplified. Using the HTBI primer set, a first-round RT-PCR was run on the TCR CDR3. Each CDR3 protein is one row after TCRdb ran MiXCR on the multiplex PCR reads. Counted here are over 350,000 distinct CDR3 sequences, about 14% occurring once; the ten biggest clones make up around 14%.

Sequences were obtained from blood. The chain combines TRBV7-2 with TRBJ1-5; no clear D. The receptor's source is a man aged 18-30 years with Graves' ophthalmopathy. This CDR3 reads CASSPDGVLNQPQHF. For the CDR3, the DNA is TGTGCCAGCAGCCCAGATGGGGTCCTAAATCAGCCCCAGCATTTT.